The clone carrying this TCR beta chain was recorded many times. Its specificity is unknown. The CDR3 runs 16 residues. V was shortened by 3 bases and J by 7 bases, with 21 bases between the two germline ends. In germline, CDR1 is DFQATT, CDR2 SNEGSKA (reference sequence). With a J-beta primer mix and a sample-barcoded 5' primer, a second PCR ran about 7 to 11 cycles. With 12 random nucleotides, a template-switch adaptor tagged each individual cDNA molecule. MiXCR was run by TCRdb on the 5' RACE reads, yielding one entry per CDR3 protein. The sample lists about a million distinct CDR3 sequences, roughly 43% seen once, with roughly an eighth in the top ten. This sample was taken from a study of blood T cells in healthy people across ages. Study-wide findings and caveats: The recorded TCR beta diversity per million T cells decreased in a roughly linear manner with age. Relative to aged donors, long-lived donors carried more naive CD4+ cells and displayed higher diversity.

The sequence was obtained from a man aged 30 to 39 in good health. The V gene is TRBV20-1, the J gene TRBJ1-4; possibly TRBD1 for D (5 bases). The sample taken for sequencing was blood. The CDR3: CSARTGLIIRGEKLFF. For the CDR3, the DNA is TGCAGTGCTAGGACGGGCCTTATAATTAGGGGTGAAAAACTGTTTTTT.